This T cell receptor beta chain was profiled in a study of T cells in Graves' hyperthyroidism and ophthalmopathy. Points from the study as a whole: Blood also showed most of the thyroid clonotypes that were expanded above 0.001.

This clonotype was counted between two and nine times. The target antigen is unknown. Template material for amplifying TCR beta CDR3 regions consisted of RNA transcripts. The primer set for the first-round RT-PCR of the TCR CDR3 was HTBI. MiXCR, run by TCRdb on the multiplex PCR reads, gives a single entry per CDR3 protein. The sample lists about 700,000 distinct CDR3 sequences, about 15% occurring once. Clinical symptoms, serum thyroxine and TRAb, thyroid ultrasound and orbital computed tomography together formed the diagnostic basis. Each 10 ml fresh peripheral blood draw supplied the PBMCs. The CDR3 length is 14 residues. The V and J ends lost 9 bases and 3 bases, in that order; junction bases with no gene match: 3. Germline V gene lookup returns CDR1 KGHDR and CDR2 SFDVKD.

This TCR was recovered from a woman aged 18-29 years with Graves' hyperthyroidism. The V call is TRBV24-1, the J call TRBJ2-1; 11 bases are a match to TRBD2. Sequencing was done on a sample of blood. This CDR3 is CATPGLAVYNEQFF. For the CDR3, the DNA is TGTGCCACCCCGGGACTAGCGGTCTACAATGAGCAGTTCTTC.